The clone carrying this TCR beta chain turned up a few times. No antigen is known for it. Sequenced material consisted of expressed TCRB transcripts (all of the isolated RNA was reverse transcribed). Naive, central memory and regulatory T cell samples averaged about 3.57 million immunoSEQ reads each. Clones were read by immunoSEQ multiplex PCR, and TCRdb kept only the in-frame ones, dropping some. Of 810,000 or so clones listed, roughly 16% are singletons. This sample was taken from a study of beta chain features in type 1 diabetes. There are 13 residues in the CDR3. Deletions cut 4 bases from V and 7 bases from J, with 15 bases between. Germline CDR1 reads SGHDT; CDR2 reads YYEEEE. A single heparinised blood sample, averaging about 100 mL, was obtained per donor. Study-wide points: Researchers report that Type 1 diabetes patients had moderately but significantly shorter TCRB CDR3s across all four CD4+ subsets.

V usage is TRBV5-6 and J usage is TRBJ2-7; possibly TRBD1 for D (5 bases). The receptor comes from a woman in her late teens or twenties in good health. Material: naive CD4+ T cells from blood. CDR3 in amino acids: CASSPAPGREQYF. The CDR3 region has the DNA TGTGCCAGCAGCCCGGCTCCAGGGCGAGAGCAGTACTTC.